A single sample is the source of the 19 T cell receptor beta chains below, sequenced in a study of T cell repertoires in cytomegalovirus infection. Their recognized antigens are unknown. Each CDR3 protein gets one entry after TCRdb re-called the reads with MiXCR. The data hold 650,000 to 900,000 distinct CDR3 sequences, with about 31% observed a single time. The sample consisted of cultured CD8+ T cells from PBMCs, taken from culture after CMV antigen stimulation. The receptors were sampled from a human donor in good health (CMV status not recorded). Some clones in this sample may be carry-over from other donors' samples.

With regard to this clonotype: A read error may produce the germline difference seen at one junction end. The chain has TRBV27 and TRBJ2-5; D may be TRBD1 (6 bases). Germline-derived CDR1 and CDR2 are MNHEY and SMNVEV (reference sequence). CDR3 size: 15 residues. CDR3 sequence reads: CANSPFGQIQETQYF. The CDR3 DNA reads as TGTGCCAACAGTCCGTTTGGACAGATTCAAGAGACCCAGTACTTC.

The chain has TRBV11-3 and TRBJ2-7; 8 bases map to TRBD1. In germline, CDR1 is SGHNT, CDR2 YENEEA. The CDR3 length is 14 residues. The J segment lost 3 bases and the V segment lost 5 bases, leaving 6 bases of the junction unmatched. The CDR3 loop reads CASSGHRGDYEQYF. The CDR3 nucleotides are TGTGCCAGCAGCGGGCACAGGGGGGACTACGAGCAGTACTTC.

The chain links TRBV29-1 to TRBJ2-1, with 9 bases lining up with TRBD1. The CDR3 has 14 residues. Unmatched junction bases numbered 5, after V lost 6 bases and J lost 2 bases. CDR1 and CDR2 from the germline V gene are SQVTM and ANQGSEA. The DNA of the CDR3 is TGCAGCGTGGACGACAGGGGGACCTACAATGAGCAGTTCTTC. It encodes CSVDDRGTYNEQFF.

This clonotype was detected only a few times. This chain connects TRBV19 to TRBJ1-1; TRBD1 is a possible D gene (5 bases). Germline CDR1 and CDR2: LNHDA and SQIVND (reference sequence). The CDR3 sequence is 17 residues long. V lost 6 bases and J lost 3, with 23 bases in between. The DNA for the CDR3 is TGTGCCAGTAGCCCAGCCGCGGGGGGAGAGGTGGACACTGAAGCTTTCTTT. This codes for CASSPAAGGEVDTEAFF.

The chain is built from TRBV6-5 and TRBJ1-4, with D unclear. Germline CDR1 MNHEY, CDR2 SVGAGI. The CDR3 has 16 amino acids. Trimming cost V 0 bases and J 6 bases, with 14 bases left between them. The CDR3 is CASSYSQFGGDEKLFF. The CDR3 DNA follows: TGTGCCAGCAGTTACTCTCAGTTTGGCGGGGATGAAAAACTGTTTTTT.

This clonotype showed up just a few times. In nucleotides, the CDR3 is TGTGCCAGCAGGGCTACCCAGCGCGGGGCCGGGGAGCTGTTTTTT. Its protein product is CASRATQRGAGELFF. This chain uses TRBV7-6 with TRBJ2-2; weak D call: TRBD2 (6 bases). Germline loops: CDR1 SGHVS, CDR2 FNYEAQ. The CDR3 contains 15 residues. V was shortened by 6 bases and J by 6 bases, with 17 bases between the two germline ends.

The V call is TRBV6-5, the J call TRBJ2-5, with D unresolved. Looked up from germline, CDR1 is MNHEY and CDR2 is SVGAGI. The CDR3 is made up of 15 amino acids. V shed 1 base and J shed 3 bases, with 12 bases lying between them. CDR3 residues: CASSYFDGNEETQYF. In DNA, the CDR3 is TGTGCCAGCAGTTACTTCGACGGAAACGAAGAGACCCAGTACTTC.

This clonotype came up a few times. The V and J genes are TRBV4-3 and TRBJ2-7; D tentatively fits TRBD1 or TRBD2 (5 bases each). CDR3 length: 15 amino acids. With 1 base removed from V and 2 bases from J, the gap between germline ends came to 12 bases. The germline CDR1 and CDR2 sequences are LGHNA and YSLEER. Here the CDR3 reads CASSQGWDGAYEQYV. CDR3 bases: TGCGCCAGCAGCCAAGGATGGGACGGAGCCTACGAGCAGTACGTC.

This clonotype was counted between two and nine times. CDR3 bases: TGTGCTAGTGGTTCGCCGGGCGCGGGTGAGACCCAGTACTTC. Encoded protein: CASGSPGAGETQYF. The V call is TRBV12-5, the J call TRBJ2-5; D possibly corresponds to TRBD2 (5 bases). Trimming stripped 4 bases from V and 5 bases from J, with 14 bases between. CDR1 is LGHNT and CDR2 is FRNRAP in the germline V gene. The CDR3 has 14 amino acids. Looking up the rest from reference TRBV12-5 and TRBJ2-5 gives the full variable domain: DARVTQTPRHKVTEMGQEVTMRCQPILGHNTVFWYRQTMMQGLELLAYFRNRAPLDDSGMPKDRFSAEMPDATLATLKIQPSEPRDSAVYFCASGSPGAGETQYFGPGTRLLVL.

This clonotype came up a few times. J is TRBJ1-6 and V is TRBV9; D ambiguous. Germline-derived CDR1 and CDR2 are SGDLS and YYNGEE. V was clipped by 4 bases and J by 10 bases, with 12 bases between them. The CDR3 totals 13 residues. The CDR3 is CASSTYGGSPLHF. DNA of the CDR3: TGTGCCAGCAGCACCTACGGTGGATCACCCCTCCACTTT.

At least ten counts were recorded for this clonotype. The V gene is TRBV12-3 or TRBV12-4, the J gene TRBJ1-1; unclear D gene. The V end lost 3 bases, the J end lost 1 base, and 12 bases lay between the germline ends. CDR3 length equals 15 residues. The CDR3 DNA follows: TGTGCCAGCAGTTTTCGCGGAGCCCCGAACACTGAAGCTTTCTTT. Protein sequence: CASSFRGAPNTEAFF.

The table lists this clonotype with a few counts. The CDR3 spells CASSQAPSGDTEAFF. CDR3 nucleotide sequence: TGCGCCAGCAGCCAAGCACCGTCGGGTGACACTGAAGCTTTCTTT. The chain couples TRBV4-3 to TRBJ1-1; D remains unclear. Trimming took off 1 base at V and 3 bases at J, with 12 bases between the two ends. This CDR3 is 15 amino acids long. CDR1 and CDR2 (germline): LGHNA, YSLEER.

CDR3 nucleotide sequence: TGTGCCAGCAGCACGAGTTGGGGATATCAAGAGACCCAGTACTTC. Its translation: CASSTSWGYQETQYF. The rearrangement links TRBV9 to TRBJ2-5; D uncertain. This CDR3 is 15 amino acids long. V was clipped by 4 bases and J by 2 bases, with 15 bases between them. Germline CDR1 SGDLS, CDR2 YYNGEE.

On this clonotype: Germline and junction disagree at one end, which may indicate a read error. The chain carries TRBV12-3 or TRBV12-4 and TRBJ2-4; no clear D. This CDR3 is 15 amino acids long. The CDR3 DNA is TGTACCAGCAGTACCTACAGCGCACCGGGAAACATTCAGTACTTC. Its translation is CTSSTYSAPGNIQYF.

CDR3: CASSILGSQNTEAFF. The DNA for the CDR3 is TGTGCCAGCAGTATCCTAGGAAGTCAGAACACTGAAGCTTTCTTT. The rearrangement links TRBV27 to TRBJ1-1; D is ambiguous. CDR3 size: 15 residues. Per the germline V gene, CDR1 is MNHEY and CDR2 is SMNVEV (reference sequence). V lost 5 bases, J lost 1 base, and 14 bases lay in between.

This clonotype was detected only a few times. The genes are TRBV10-2 and TRBJ2-7; D is unresolved. This CDR3 is built from 12 residues. With 0 bases removed from V and 4 bases from J, the gap between germline ends came to 4 bases. Germline lookup yields CDR1 WSHSY and CDR2 SAAADI. The CDR3 protein is CASSESAYEQYF. CDR3 bases: TGCGCCAGCAGTGAGTCGGCTTACGAGCAGTACTTC.

This clonotype was observed at least ten times. This chain uses TRBV7-8 with TRBJ1-2; the D gene is possibly TRBD1 (6 bases). The CDR3 is 17 residues long. The germline CDR1 and CDR2 sequences are SGHVS and FQNEAQ. Trimming cost V 0 bases and J 6 bases, with 20 bases left between them. DNA of the CDR3: TGTGCCAGCAGCTTAGCGGGGGTAGGGACACCTGGGGATGGCTACACCTTC. Its protein product is CASSLAGVGTPGDGYTF.

The J gene is TRBJ2-5, the V gene TRBV6-5; D uncertain. Per the germline V gene, CDR1 is MNHEY and CDR2 is SVGAGI. V lost 8 bases to trimming and J lost 2 bases, with 12 bases between them. The CDR3 is made up of 13 amino acids. CDR3 in amino acids: CASSLLRQETQYF. CDR3 nucleotides: TGTGCCAGCTCACTCCTACGGCAAGAGACCCAGTACTTC.

The chain combines TRBV7-2 with TRBJ2-2; no definite D call. Deletions cut 1 base from V and 7 bases from J, with 16 bases between. CDR1 is SGHTA, CDR2 FQGNSA, per germline. The CDR3 has 16 amino acids. The CDR3 nucleotides read TGTGCCAGCAGCTTAGAAGAGGCCAGAGGAAGCGGGGAGCTGTTTTTT. Its translation is CASSLEEARGSGELFF.